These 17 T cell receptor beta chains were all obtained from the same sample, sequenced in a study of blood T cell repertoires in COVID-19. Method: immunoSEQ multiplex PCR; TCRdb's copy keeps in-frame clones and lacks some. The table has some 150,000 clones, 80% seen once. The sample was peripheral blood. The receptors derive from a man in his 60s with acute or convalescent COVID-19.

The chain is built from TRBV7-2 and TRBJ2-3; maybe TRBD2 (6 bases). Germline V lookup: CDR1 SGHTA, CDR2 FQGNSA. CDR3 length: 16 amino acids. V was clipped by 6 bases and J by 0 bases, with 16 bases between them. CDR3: CASSKREVSSTDTQYF. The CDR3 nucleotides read TGTGCCAGCAGTAAGAGGGAGGTGTCTAGCACAGATACGCAGTATTTT.

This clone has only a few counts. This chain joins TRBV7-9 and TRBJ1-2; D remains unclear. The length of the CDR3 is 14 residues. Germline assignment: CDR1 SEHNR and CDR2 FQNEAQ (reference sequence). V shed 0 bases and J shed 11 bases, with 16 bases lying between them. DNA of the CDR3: TGTGCCAGCAGCTTAGCACAGACGTTAAGCCCGTACACCTTC. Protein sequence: CASSLAQTLSPYTF.

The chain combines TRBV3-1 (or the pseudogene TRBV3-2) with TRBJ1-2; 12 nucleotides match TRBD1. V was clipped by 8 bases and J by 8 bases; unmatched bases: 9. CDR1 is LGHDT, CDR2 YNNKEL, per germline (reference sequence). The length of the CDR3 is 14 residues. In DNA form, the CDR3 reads TGTGCCAGCGAACCGGGACAGGGGGCGAGGGGCTACACCTTC. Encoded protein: CASEPGQGARGYTF.

Here the CDR3 reads CASSLQGQETQYF. For the CDR3, the DNA is TGTGCCAGCAGCCTCCAGGGGCAAGAGACCCAGTACTTC. The rearrangement links TRBV3-1 (or the pseudogene TRBV3-2) to TRBJ2-5; D may be TRBD1 (6 bases). Germline V gene data show CDR1 as LGHDT and CDR2 as YNNKEL (reference sequence). The CDR3 spans 13 residues. V lost 4 bases and J lost 2, with 8 bases in between.

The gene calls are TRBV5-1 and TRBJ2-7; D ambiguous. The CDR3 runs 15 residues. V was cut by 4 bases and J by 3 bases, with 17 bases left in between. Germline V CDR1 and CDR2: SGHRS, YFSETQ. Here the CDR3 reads CASSQRPGSVYEQYF. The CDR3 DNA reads TGCGCCAGCAGCCAGAGGCCTGGTTCGGTCTACGAGCAGTACTTC.

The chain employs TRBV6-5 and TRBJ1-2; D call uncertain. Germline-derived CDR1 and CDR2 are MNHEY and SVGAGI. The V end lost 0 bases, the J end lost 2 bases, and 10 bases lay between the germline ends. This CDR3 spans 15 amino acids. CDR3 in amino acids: CASSYSTTTNYGYTF. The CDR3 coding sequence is TGTGCCAGCAGTTACTCGACCACGACAAACTATGGCTACACCTTC.

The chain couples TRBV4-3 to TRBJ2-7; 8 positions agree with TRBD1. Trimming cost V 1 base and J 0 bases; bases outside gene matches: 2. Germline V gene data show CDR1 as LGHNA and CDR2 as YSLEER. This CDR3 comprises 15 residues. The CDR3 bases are TGCGCCAGCAGCCAAGGACAGGGGCACTCCTACGAGCAGTACTTC. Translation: CASSQGQGHSYEQYF.

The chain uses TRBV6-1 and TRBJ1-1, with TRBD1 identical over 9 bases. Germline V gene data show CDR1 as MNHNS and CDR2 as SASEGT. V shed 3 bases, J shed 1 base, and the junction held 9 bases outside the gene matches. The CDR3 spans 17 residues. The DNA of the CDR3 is TGTGCCAGCAGTGATCCCGGGACAGGGTCGAGGAACACTGAAGCTTTCTTT. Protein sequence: CASSDPGTGSRNTEAFF.

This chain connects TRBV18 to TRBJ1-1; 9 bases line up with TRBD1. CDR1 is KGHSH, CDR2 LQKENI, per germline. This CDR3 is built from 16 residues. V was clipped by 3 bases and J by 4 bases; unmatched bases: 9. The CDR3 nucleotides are TGTGCCAGCTCACCGCGTGGGGGACAGGGCTCCACTGAAGCTTTCTTT. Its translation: CASSPRGGQGSTEAFF.

The CDR3 nucleotides are TGTGCCATCAGTGAGTCTCTGGCAGGGGGTGAGACCCAGTACTTC. The encoded protein is CAISESLAGGETQYF. The V call is TRBV10-3, the J call TRBJ2-5; 7 positions agree with TRBD1. The length of the CDR3 is 15 residues. In germline, CDR1 is ENHRY, CDR2 SYGVKD. The trim removed 0 bases at V and 5 bases at J, leaving 6 bases unmatched.

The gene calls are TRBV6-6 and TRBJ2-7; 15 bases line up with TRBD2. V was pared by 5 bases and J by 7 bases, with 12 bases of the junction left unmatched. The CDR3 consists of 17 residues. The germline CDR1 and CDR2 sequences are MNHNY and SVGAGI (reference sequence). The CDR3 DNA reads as TGTGCCAGCAGTCCCGATGGACTAGCGGGAGGGCCGAGGGAGCAGTACTTC. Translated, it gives CASSPDGLAGGPREQYF.

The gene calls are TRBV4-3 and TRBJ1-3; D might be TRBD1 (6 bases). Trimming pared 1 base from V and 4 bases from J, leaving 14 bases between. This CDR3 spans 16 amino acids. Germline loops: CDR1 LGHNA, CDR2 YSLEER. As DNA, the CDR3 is TGCGCCAGCAGCCAAGCGGGCAGGGGCGCGGGAAACACCATATATTTT. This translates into CASSQAGRGAGNTIYF.

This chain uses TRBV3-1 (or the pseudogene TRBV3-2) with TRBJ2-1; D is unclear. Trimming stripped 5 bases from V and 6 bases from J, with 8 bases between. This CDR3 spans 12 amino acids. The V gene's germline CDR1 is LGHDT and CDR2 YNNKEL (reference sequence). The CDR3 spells CASSYTRNEQFF. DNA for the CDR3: TGTGCCAGCAGCTATACACGCAATGAGCAGTTCTTC.

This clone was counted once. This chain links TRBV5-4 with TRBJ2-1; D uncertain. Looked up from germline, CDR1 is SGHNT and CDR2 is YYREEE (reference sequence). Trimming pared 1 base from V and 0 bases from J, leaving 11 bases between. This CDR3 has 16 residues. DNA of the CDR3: TGTGCCAGCAGCTTGCCGCGGAGAAGCTCCTACAATGAGCAGTTCTTC. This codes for CASSLPRRSSYNEQFF.

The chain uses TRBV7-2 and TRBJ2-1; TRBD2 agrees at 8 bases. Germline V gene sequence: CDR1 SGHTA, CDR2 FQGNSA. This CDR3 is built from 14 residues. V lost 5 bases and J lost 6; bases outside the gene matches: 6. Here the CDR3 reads CASSRRGGPNEQFF. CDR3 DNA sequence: TGTGCCAGCAGCCGTCGGGGGGGCCCCAATGAGCAGTTCTTC.

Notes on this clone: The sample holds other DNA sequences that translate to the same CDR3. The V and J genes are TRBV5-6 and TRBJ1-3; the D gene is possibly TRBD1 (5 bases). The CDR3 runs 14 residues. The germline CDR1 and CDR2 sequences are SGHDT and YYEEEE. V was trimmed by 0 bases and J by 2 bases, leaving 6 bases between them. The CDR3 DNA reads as TGTGCCAGCAGCTTGGCGGGGGCTGGAAACACCATATATTTT. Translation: CASSLAGAGNTIYF.

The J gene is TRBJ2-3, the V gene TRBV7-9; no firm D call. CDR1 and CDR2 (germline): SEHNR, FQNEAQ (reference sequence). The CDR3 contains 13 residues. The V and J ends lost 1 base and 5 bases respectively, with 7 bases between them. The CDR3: CASSLGSEDTQYF. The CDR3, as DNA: TGTGCCAGCAGCTTAGGGAGCGAAGATACGCAGTATTTT.